One TCR beta chain is described in this entry. As yet, its antigen is unknown. This sample was included in a study of CD8 T cell repertoires and HIV-1 epitope variants. At the level of the study: Controls were a CMV, EBV and flu pool, Ebola AY9, and no peptide.

Study results and caveats: No clonotypes responded to the TAALDMSHF plasma variant; a few recognized KF9, one HW9.

This table comes from immunoSEQ multiplex PCR, and its TCRdb copy is limited to in-frame clones, with some not included. The data show about 3,500 clones, roughly 70% seen once. The sequencing sample was made of cultured CD8+ T cells derived from PBMCs. This clonotype was obtained from a male donor with HIV.

The CDR3 sequence: CASSEGGEGYEQYF. Here the CDR3 DNA reads TGTGCCAGCAGTGAAGGGGGAGAGGGGTACGAGCAGTACTTC. The rearrangement links TRBV2 to TRBJ2-7; either TRBD1 or TRBD2 may fit D (5 bases each). The CDR3 is 14 amino acids. The V gene's germline CDR1 is SNHLY and CDR2 FYNNEI. V shed 1 base and J shed 4 bases, with 11 bases lying between them.